This record covers a single TCR beta chain. Its antigen is still unknown. Samples each had at least 5.5 micrograms of total RNA extracted. This sample is drawn from a study of blood T cells in healthy people across ages. Study-level results: When set beside aged donors, long-lived donors presented more naive CD4+ cells and higher diversity. It was held that the diversity estimates obtained from one million T cells were underestimates.

Next came a second PCR, run for about 6 to 11 cycles, which used a sample-barcoded 5' primer along with a J-beta primer mix. CDR3-containing paired-end reads numbered at least 2.5 million in each sample. TCRdb passed the 5' RACE reads through MiXCR, listing each CDR3 protein once. The data show about 900,000 distinct CDR3 sequences, 45% to 50% seen once. The CDR3 runs 15 residues. Per germline, CDR1 LGHNA and CDR2 YNFKEQ. V shed 0 bases and J shed 6 bases, with 15 bases lying between them. The sample taken for sequencing was blood. This receptor was obtained from a man aged 30-40 years in good health. V and J are TRBV4-2 and TRBJ2-7, with D possibly TRBD2 on 6 matching bases. This chain's CDR3 is CASSQDSGGFSEQYF. The DNA for the CDR3 is TGTGCCAGCAGCCAAGATTCCGGGGGTTTTTCCGAGCAGTACTTC.